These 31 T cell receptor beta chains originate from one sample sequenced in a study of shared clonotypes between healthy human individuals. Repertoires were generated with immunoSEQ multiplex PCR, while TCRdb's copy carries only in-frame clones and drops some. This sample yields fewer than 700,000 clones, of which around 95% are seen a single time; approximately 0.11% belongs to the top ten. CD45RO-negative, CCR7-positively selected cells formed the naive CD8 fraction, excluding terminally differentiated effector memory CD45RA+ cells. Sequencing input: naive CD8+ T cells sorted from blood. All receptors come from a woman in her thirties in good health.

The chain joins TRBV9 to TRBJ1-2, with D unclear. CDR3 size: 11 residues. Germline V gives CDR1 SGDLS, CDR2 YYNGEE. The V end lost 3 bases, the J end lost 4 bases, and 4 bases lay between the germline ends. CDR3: CASSGIYGYTF. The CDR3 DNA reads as TGTGCCAGCAGCGGAATCTATGGCTACACCTTC.

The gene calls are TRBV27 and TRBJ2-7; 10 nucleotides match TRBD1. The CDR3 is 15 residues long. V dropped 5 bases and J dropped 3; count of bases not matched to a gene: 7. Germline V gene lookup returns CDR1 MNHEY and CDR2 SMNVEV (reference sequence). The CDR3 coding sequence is TGTGCCAGCAGTCCCGTAGGGACAGGGGACTACGAGCAGTACTTC. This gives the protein CASSPVGTGDYEQYF.

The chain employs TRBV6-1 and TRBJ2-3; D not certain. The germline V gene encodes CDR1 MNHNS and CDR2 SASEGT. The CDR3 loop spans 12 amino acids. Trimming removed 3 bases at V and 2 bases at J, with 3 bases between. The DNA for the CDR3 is TGTGCCAGCAGTGACTTCACAGATACGCAGTATTTT. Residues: CASSDFTDTQYF.

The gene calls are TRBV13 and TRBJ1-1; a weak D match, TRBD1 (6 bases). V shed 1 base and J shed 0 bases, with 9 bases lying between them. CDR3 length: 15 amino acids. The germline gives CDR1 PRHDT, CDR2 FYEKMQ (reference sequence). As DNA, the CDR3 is TGTGCCAGCAGCTTAGCAGGGGCCATGAACACTGAAGCTTTCTTT. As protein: CASSLAGAMNTEAFF.

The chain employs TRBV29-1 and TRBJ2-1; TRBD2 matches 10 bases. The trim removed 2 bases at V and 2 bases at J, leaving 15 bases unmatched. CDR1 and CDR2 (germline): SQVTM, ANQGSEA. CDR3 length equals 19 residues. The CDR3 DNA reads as TGCAGCGTTGAACGTGGTGGGCTAGCGGGAGCTATGGCCTACAATGAGCAGTTCTTC. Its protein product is CSVERGGLAGAMAYNEQFF.

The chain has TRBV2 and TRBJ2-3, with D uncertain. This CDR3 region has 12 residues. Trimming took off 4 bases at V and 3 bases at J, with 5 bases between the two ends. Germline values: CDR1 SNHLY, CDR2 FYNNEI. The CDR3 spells CASSGGTDTQYF. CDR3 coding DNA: TGTGCCAGCAGTGGTGGAACAGATACGCAGTATTTT.

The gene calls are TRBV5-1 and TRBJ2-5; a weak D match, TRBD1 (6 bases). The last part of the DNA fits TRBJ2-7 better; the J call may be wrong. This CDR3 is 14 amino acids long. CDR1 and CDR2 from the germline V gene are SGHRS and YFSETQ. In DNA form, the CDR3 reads TGCGCCAGCAGCTTGAGGGACAAACCATACGAGCAGTACTTC. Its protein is CASSLRDKPYEQYF.

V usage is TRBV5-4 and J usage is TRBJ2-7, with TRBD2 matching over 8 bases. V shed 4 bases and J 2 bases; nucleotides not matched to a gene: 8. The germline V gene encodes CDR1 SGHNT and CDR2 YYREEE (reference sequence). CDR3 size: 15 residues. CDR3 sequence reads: CASSVGSGGAYEQYF. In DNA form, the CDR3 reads TGTGCCAGCAGCGTGGGTTCGGGGGGGGCCTACGAGCAGTACTTC.

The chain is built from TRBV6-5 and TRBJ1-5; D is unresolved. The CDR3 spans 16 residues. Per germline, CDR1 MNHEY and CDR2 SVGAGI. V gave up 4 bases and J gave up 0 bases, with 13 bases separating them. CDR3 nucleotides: TGTGCCAGCAGTTCGGGGTCGGCGTATAGCAATCAGCCCCAGCATTTT. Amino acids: CASSSGSAYSNQPQHF.

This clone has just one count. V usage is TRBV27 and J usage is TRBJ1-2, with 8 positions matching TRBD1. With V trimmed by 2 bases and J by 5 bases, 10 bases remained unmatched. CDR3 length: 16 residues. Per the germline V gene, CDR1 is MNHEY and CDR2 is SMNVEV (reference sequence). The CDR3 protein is CASSLDKGQVSYGYTF. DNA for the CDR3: TGTGCCAGCAGTTTAGATAAGGGACAGGTTTCATATGGCTACACCTTC.

The CDR3 coding sequence is TGTGCCAGCAGCTGGACTTCCTACGAGCAGTACTTC. Translation gives CASSWTSYEQYF. The V and J genes are TRBV7-9 and TRBJ2-7; D is possibly TRBD2 (5 bases). The CDR3 consists of 12 residues. The V end lost 4 bases, the J end lost 1 base, and 5 bases lay between the germline ends. Germline CDR1 and CDR2: SEHNR and FQNEAQ (reference sequence).

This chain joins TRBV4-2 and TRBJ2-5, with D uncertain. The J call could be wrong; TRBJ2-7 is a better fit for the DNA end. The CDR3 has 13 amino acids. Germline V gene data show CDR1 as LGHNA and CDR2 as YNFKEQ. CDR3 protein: CASSQDGQAEQYF. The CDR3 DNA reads TGTGCCAGCAGCCAAGATGGCCAGGCCGAGCAGTACTTC.

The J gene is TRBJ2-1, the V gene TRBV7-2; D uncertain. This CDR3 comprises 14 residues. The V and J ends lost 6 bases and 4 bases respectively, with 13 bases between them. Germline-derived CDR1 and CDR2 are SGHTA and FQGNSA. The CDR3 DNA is TGTGCCAGCAGGGCCCCCCCGGAATACAATGAGCAGTTCTTC. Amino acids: CASRAPPEYNEQFF. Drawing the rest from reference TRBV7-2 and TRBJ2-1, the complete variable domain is GAGVSQSPSNKVTEKGKDVELRCDPISGHTALYWYRQSLGQGLEFLIYFQGNSAPDKSGLPSDRFSAERTGGSVSTLTIQRTQQEDSAVYLCASRAPPEYNEQFFGPGTRLTVL.

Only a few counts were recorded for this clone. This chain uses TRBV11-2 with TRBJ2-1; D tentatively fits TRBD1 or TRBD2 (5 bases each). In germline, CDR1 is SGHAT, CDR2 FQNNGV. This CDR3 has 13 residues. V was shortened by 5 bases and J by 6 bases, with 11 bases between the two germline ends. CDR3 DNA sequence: TGTGCCAGCAGCCTTGGGACCAGCAATGAGCAGTTCTTC. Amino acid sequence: CASSLGTSNEQFF.

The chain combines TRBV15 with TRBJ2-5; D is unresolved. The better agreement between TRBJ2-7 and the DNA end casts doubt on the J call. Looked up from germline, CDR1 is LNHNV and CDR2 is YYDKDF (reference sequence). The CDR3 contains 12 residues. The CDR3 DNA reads TGTGCCACCAGCGGTGACCGCTACGAGCAGTACTTC. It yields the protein CATSGDRYEQYF.

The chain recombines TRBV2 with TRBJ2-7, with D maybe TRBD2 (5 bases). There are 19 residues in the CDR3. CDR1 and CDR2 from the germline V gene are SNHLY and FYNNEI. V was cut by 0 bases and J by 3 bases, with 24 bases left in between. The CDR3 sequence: CASSEALSGWETQNYEQYF. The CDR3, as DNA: TGTGCCAGCAGTGAAGCGCTTTCCGGGTGGGAGACCCAGAACTACGAGCAGTACTTC.

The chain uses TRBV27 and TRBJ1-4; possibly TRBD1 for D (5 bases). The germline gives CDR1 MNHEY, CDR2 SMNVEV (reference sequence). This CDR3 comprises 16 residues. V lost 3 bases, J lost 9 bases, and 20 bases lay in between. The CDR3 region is CASSFAPGWGHKKLFF. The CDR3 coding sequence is TGTGCCAGCAGTTTCGCCCCGGGATGGGGCCACAAAAAACTGTTTTTT.

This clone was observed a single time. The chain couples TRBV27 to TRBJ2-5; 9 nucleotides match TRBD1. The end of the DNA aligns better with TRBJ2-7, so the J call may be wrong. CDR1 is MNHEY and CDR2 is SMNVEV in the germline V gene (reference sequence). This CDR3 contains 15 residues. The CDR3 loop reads CASSSVGTGTYEQYF. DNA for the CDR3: TGTGCCAGCAGTTCCGTCGGGACAGGGACTTACGAGCAGTACTTC.

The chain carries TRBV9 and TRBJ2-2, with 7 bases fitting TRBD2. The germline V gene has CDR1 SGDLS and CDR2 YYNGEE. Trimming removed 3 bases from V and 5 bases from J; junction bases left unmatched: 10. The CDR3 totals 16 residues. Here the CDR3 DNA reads TGTGCCAGCAGCGCGCCGACTAGCCAGTGGACCGGGGAGCTGTTTTTT. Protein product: CASSAPTSQWTGELFF.

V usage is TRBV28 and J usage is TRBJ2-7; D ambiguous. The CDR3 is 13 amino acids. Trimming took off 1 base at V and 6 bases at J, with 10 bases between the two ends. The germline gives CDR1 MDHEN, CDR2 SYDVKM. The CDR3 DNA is TGTGCCAGCAGTTTATTCCCGGGCCGCGAGCAGTACTTC. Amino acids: CASSLFPGREQYF.

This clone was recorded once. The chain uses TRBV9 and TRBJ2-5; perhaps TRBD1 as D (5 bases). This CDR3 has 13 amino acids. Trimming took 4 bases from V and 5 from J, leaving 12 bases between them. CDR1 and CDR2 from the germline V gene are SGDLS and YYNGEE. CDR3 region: CASSPPRVETQYF. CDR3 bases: TGTGCCAGCAGCCCTCCCAGGGTCGAGACCCAGTACTTC.

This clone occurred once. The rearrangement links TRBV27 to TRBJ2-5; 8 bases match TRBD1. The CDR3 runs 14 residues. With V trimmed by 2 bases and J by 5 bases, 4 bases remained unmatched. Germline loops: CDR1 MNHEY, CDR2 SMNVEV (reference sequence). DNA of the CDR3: TGTGCCAGCAGTTTAAGACAGGGGACGGAGACCCAGTACTTC. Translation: CASSLRQGTETQYF.

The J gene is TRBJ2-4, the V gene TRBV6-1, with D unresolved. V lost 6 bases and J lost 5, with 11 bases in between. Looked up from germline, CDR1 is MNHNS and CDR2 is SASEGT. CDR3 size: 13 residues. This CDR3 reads CASRAGSQNIQYF. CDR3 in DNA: TGTGCCAGCAGAGCAGGATCCCAAAACATTCAGTACTTC.

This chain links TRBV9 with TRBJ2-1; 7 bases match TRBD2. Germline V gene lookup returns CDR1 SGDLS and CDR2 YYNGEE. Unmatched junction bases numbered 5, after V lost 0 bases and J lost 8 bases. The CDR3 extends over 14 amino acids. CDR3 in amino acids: CASSVGAGAYEQFF. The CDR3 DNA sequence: TGTGCCAGCAGCGTAGGGGCGGGAGCCTATGAGCAGTTCTTC.

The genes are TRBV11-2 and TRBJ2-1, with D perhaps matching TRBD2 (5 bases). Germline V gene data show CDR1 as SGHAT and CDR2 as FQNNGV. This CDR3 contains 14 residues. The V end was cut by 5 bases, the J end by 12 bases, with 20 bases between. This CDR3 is CASSPKLATPGQFF. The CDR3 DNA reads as TGTGCCAGCAGCCCCAAGCTAGCAACCCCGGGGCAGTTCTTC. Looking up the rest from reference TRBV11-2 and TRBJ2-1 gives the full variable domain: EAGVAQSPRYKIIEKRQSVAFWCNPISGHATLYWYQQILGQGPKLLIQFQNNGVVDDSQLPKDRFSAERLKGVDSTLKIQPAKLEDSAVYLCASSPKLATPGQFFGPGTRLTVL.

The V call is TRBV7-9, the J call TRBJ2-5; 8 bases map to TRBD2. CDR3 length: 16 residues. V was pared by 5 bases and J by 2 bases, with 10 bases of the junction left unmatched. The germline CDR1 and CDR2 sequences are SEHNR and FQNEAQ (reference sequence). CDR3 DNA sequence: TGTGCCAGCAGCCAGATCCGGACTAGCAGACAAGAGACCCAGTACTTC. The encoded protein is CASSQIRTSRQETQYF.

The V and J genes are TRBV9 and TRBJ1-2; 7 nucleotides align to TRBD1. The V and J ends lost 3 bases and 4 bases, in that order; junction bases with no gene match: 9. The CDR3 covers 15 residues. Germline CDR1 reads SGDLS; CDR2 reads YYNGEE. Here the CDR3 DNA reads TGTGCCAGCAGCGCTAATAACAGGGGAGGCTATGGCTACACCTTC. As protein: CASSANNRGGYGYTF.

Here the CDR3 reads CAISDPGGLLGEQYF. CDR3 bases: TGTGCCATCAGTGATCCGGGGGGACTGCTCGGGGAGCAGTACTTC. The chain couples TRBV10-3 to TRBJ2-7, with 7 nucleotides matching TRBD2. Germline-derived CDR1 and CDR2 are ENHRY and SYGVKD. The CDR3 has 15 amino acids. V lost 3 bases to trimming and J lost 7 bases; unmatched junction nucleotides: 12.

In nucleotides, the CDR3 is TGTGCCAGCATGCTAGGGGTGGCGGCCTACGAGCAGTACTTC. This encodes CASMLGVAAYEQYF. The chain recombines TRBV2 with TRBJ2-7; D might be TRBD1 (5 bases). There are 14 residues in the CDR3. The V end was cut by 7 bases, the J end by 2 bases, with 15 bases between. Per the germline V gene, CDR1 is SNHLY and CDR2 is FYNNEI.

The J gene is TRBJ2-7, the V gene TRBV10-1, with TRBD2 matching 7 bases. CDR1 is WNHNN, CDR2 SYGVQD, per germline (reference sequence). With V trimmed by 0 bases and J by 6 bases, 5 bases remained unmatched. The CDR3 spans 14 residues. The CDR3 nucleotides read TGCGCCAGCAGTGAGTCGACGGGAGGCTTCGAGCAGTACTTC. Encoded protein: CASSESTGGFEQYF.

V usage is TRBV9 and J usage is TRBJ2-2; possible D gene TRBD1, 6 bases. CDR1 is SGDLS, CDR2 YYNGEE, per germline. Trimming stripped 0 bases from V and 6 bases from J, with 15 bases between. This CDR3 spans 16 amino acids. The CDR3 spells CASSVGGGLDAGELFF. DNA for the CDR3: TGTGCCAGCAGCGTAGGAGGGGGATTAGACGCCGGGGAGCTGTTTTTT.